Given below is one T cell receptor beta chain in context. The V and J ends lost 4 bases and 7 bases respectively, with 21 bases between them. Per the germline V gene, CDR1 is SGHDT and CDR2 is YYEEEE. The CDR3 runs to 17 residues. The Seattle patients joined while their infection was active and were tracked longitudinally afterward. The entry originates in a study of blood T cell repertoires in COVID-19. Study background: Sites across the United States, Italy and Spain contributed samples from acute and convalescent COVID-19. Sample material is recorded as cDNA or gDNA derived from T cells, B-cell-depleted T cells, or PBMCs.

Original data processing: Nucleated cell counts were estimated from reference gene primer amplification. Profiled with immunoSEQ multiplex PCR; TCRdb holds only in-frame clones, not every one. That table gives V, J and clone size, and the DNA gave D and trimming. The sample consists of about 190,000 clones, about 81% of them appearing once. The origin of this receptor is a woman in her sixties with COVID-19, enrolled during active disease. The chain has TRBV5-6 and TRBJ1-6, with D possibly being TRBD1 (5 bases). The sequencing input was peripheral blood. The CDR3: CASSVGPQGKANSPLHF. The CDR3 region has the DNA TGTGCCAGCAGCGTTGGCCCGCAGGGCAAGGCGAATTCACCCCTCCACTTT.